This T cell receptor beta chain is drawn from a study of blood T cell repertoires in COVID-19. Overall study context: Acute and convalescent COVID-19 specimens originated in the United States, Italy and Spain.

The CDR3 is 13 residues long. Germline CDR1 is LGHDT and CDR2 is YNNKEL (reference sequence). V dropped 1 base and J dropped 4 bases, with 7 bases sitting between them. This study enrolled people aged about 18 to 100 from 20 to 25 US geographic areas. Clinical history reported by participants formed the basis on which cohorts were assigned. Authors' data handling: Cell counts per sample came from amplifying reference gene primers. This table comes from immunoSEQ multiplex PCR, and its TCRdb copy is limited to in-frame clones, with some not included. V, J and clone size reflect that table, while D and trimming were determined from the DNA. In the table there are about 260,000 clones, 70% to 90% of which are singletons. As for this clone: Other DNA sequences from this sample encode an identical CDR3 as well.

Input material: PBMCs or T cells enriched from blood (not recorded which). The chain employs TRBV3-1 (or the pseudogene TRBV3-2) and TRBJ1-1; weak D call: TRBD1 (5 bases). This TCR derives from a man over 45 who had been exposed to COVID-19. CDR3 region: CASSQVRGTEAFF. CDR3 sequence (DNA): TGTGCCAGCAGCCAAGTTAGGGGCACTGAAGCTTTCTTT.